These T cell receptor beta chains were read from a single sample in a study of sequential checkpoint blockade in melanoma. Using immunoSEQ multiplex PCR, the repertoire was profiled, and TCRdb retains in-frame clones only, with some absent. The sample includes about 18,000 clones, about 28% seen only once; the top ten take roughly 7.2%. The material sequenced was tumor tissue (inferred from file names), taken from a patient given nivolumab and ipilimumab in sequence. Every receptor here comes from a human donor with melanoma. The CDR3 runs from the conserved cysteine through the conserved F or W. A D gene is named only where the DNA matches it firmly. Expanded clones get a size class; other rows say once, few or many, or leave the size out.

CDR3 length,V gene,D gene,J gene,clone size,CDR3 protein,CDR3 DNA
13,TRBV6-8,TRBD1,TRBJ1-3,many,CASNYRGLNTIYF,TGTGCCAGCAACTACAGGGGGCTTAACACCATATATTTT
15,TRBV30,TRBD1,TRBJ1-5,few,CAWSPRDRGNQPQHF,TGTGCCTGGAGCCCCCGGGACAGAGGCAATCAGCCCCAGCATTTT
17,TRBV6-8,TRBD1,TRBJ2-3,.,CASSRDRGLPSTDTQYF,TGTGCCAGCAGCCGGGACAGGGGCCTTCCAAGCACAGATACGCAGTATTTT
13,TRBV9,TRBD1,TRBJ1-1,.,CASRKDRGTEAFF,TGTGCCAGCAGAAAAGACAGGGGAACTGAAGCTTTCTTT
14,TRBV19,.,TRBJ2-2,.,CASSFHEQPGELFF,TGTGCCAGTAGTTTCCACGAACAGCCGGGGGAGCTGTTTTTT
12,TRBV9,.,TRBJ2-7,few,CASSVGPGEQYF,TGTGCCAGCAGCGTAGGGCCCGGGGAGCAGTACTTC
14,TRBV11-3,.,TRBJ1-1,few,CASSPTRENTEAFF,TGTGCCAGCAGCCCCACCAGGGAGAACACTGAAGCTTTCTTT
14,TRBV28,.,TRBJ1-2,few,CASRGGPHLGGYTF,TGTGCCAGCAGGGGGGGCCCTCACTTGGGGGGCTACACCTTC
15,TRBV27,TRBD2,TRBJ2-1,.,CASSLFSGGHNEQFF,TGTGCCAGCAGTTTATTTTCGGGAGGACACAATGAGCAGTTCTTC
15,TRBV6-1,.,TRBJ1-1,few,CASSEARTLNTEAFF,TGTGCCAGCAGTGAAGCCAGGACGTTAAACACTGAAGCTTTCTTT
17,TRBV19,TRBD1,TRBJ1-2,.,CASSAWGQGAVGYGYTF,TGTGCCAGTAGTGCCTGGGGACAGGGGGCGGTCGGGTATGGCTACACCTTC